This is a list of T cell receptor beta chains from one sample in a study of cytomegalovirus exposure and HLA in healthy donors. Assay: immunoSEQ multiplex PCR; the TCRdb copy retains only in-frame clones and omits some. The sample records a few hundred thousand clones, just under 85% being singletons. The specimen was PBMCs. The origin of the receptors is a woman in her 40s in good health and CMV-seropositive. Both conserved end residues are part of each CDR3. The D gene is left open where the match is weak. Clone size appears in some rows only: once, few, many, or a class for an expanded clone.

CAWSVPDLLGEGAYEQYF TGTGCCTGGAGTGTACCGGACCTATTAGGGGAAGGAGCCTACGAGCAGTACTTC - TRBJ2-7 TRBV30 -
CASSQDFDQPQHF TGCGCCAGCAGCCAAGATTTCGATCAGCCCCAGCATTTT - TRBJ1-5 TRBV4-3 -
CASSLRGDPPYNEQFF TGTGCCAGCAGCTTAAGAGGAGACCCTCCTTACAATGAGCAGTTCTTC - TRBJ2-1 TRBV7-9 -
CASSQERGWSTDTQYF TGCGCCAGCAGCCAAGAACGGGGGTGGAGCACAGATACGCAGTATTTT - TRBJ2-3 TRBV4-3 -
CASSKAWDSSYEQYF TGTGCCAGCAGCAAGGCCTGGGACAGCTCCTACGAGCAGTACTTC TRBD1 TRBJ2-7 TRBV27 -
CASSLFGGGSTDTQYF TGTGCCAGCAGTTTATTCGGGGGAGGGAGCACAGATACGCAGTATTTT TRBD2 TRBJ2-3 TRBV27 -
CASSFYSGQGDEQYF TGTGCCAGCAGCTTCTATTCGGGACAGGGCGACGAGCAGTACTTC TRBD1 TRBJ2-7 TRBV7-8 -
CASSLSLTDTQYF TGTGCCAGCAGTTTATCTCTCACAGATACGCAGTATTTT - TRBJ2-3 TRBV27 -
CASSGRLAGGFLTDTQYF TGCGCCAGCAGCGGTCGACTAGCGGGAGGGTTCCTCACAGATACGCAGTATTTT TRBD2 TRBJ2-3 TRBV5-1 -
CASSTGQASYEQYF TGTGCCAGTAGTACAGGACAGGCCTCCTACGAGCAGTACTTC TRBD1 TRBJ2-7 TRBV19 -
CASSLSLDRYYGYTF TGTGCCAGCTCACTATCACTGGACAGGTACTATGGCTACACCTTC TRBD1 TRBJ1-2 TRBV18 -
CAWTRDSGSAFF TGTGCCTGGACCCGGGACAGTGGCTCTGCTTTCTTT TRBD1 TRBJ1-1 TRBV30 -
CAISVSGRAGEQFF TGTGCCATCAGTGTAAGCGGGAGGGCCGGTGAGCAGTTCTTC TRBD2 TRBJ2-1 TRBV10-3 -
CASSAPSYRGEPTNEKLFF TGTGCCAGCAGTGCGCCGTCCTACAGGGGGGAGCCTACTAATGAAAAACTGTTTTTT TRBD1 TRBJ1-4 TRBV6-1 -
CASTGTGEPFF TGTGCCAGTACCGGGACAGGGGAACCTTTCTTT TRBD1 TRBJ1-1 TRBV19 once
CASSTHGTSDEQYF TGTGCCAGTAGTACGCACGGGACATCGGACGAGCAGTACTTC - TRBJ2-7 TRBV19 few
CASPIVGGGTEAFF TGTGCCAGCCCCATAGTCGGGGGAGGGACTGAAGCTTTCTTT - TRBJ1-1 TRBV25-1 -
CASSLFGVPTGELFF TGTGCCAGCAGCTTGTTCGGGGTCCCAACCGGGGAGCTGTTTTTT - TRBJ2-2 TRBV5-4 -
CASSPSGREQETQYF TGTGCCAGCAGCCCCTCCGGGCGGGAGCAAGAGACCCAGTACTTC TRBD2 TRBJ2-5 TRBV9 -
CASNGHSNQPQHF TGTGCCAGCAACGGTCATAGCAATCAGCCCCAGCATTTT - TRBJ1-5 TRBV28 -
CASSDPGSKGNEQFF TGTGCCAGCAGTGACCCCGGGAGCAAGGGGAATGAGCAGTTCTTC - TRBJ2-1 TRBV6-1 -
CASSRIAGDSYEQYF TGTGCCAGCAGCAGAATAGCGGGAGATTCTTACGAGCAGTACTTC TRBD2 TRBJ2-7 TRBV5-4 -
CASSPGHEQYF TGTGCCAGCAGCCCTGGCCACGAGCAGTACTTC - TRBJ2-7 TRBV6-1 -
CASSPASEQYF TGTGCCAGCAGCCCCGCTAGCGAGCAGTACTTC - TRBJ2-7 TRBV5-8 few
CASSLPNRQGAGIDGYTF TGTGCCAGCAGCTTACCCAACCGACAGGGGGCCGGGATAGATGGCTACACCTTC TRBD1 TRBJ1-2 TRBV7-9 -
CSVGTLSYNEQFF TGCAGCGTCGGGACTCTCTCCTACAATGAGCAGTTCTTC - TRBJ2-1 TRBV29-1 -
CASSLLRGIRGYEQYF TGTGCCAGCAGCCTTCTTCGCGGGATAAGGGGCTACGAGCAGTACTTC - TRBJ2-7 TRBV7-2 -
CASLRFGTSDDEQYF TGTGCCAGTTTACGCTTTGGGACATCAGACGACGAGCAGTACTTC - TRBJ2-7 TRBV28 -
CASRQKAGGTGELFF TGTGCCAGCAGACAAAAAGCAGGGGGGACCGGGGAGCTGTTTTTT - TRBJ2-2 TRBV7-8 -
CASSRGLADYEQYF TGTGCCAGCAGCAGGGGACTAGCGGACTACGAGCAGTACTTC TRBD2 TRBJ2-7 TRBV11-3 -
CASSLGAGGGTGELFF TGTGCCAGCAGCTTGGGAGCGGGAGGTGGAACCGGGGAGCTGTTTTTT TRBD2 TRBJ2-2 TRBV5-8 few
CASSFAAASGLSDTQYF TGTGCCAGCAGTTTTGCCGCGGCTAGCGGTTTGTCAGATACGCAGTATTTT TRBD2 TRBJ2-3 TRBV27 -
CASSLGQGAFGELFF TGTGCCAGCAGCCTAGGACAGGGGGCGTTCGGGGAGCTGTTTTTT TRBD1 TRBJ2-2 TRBV7-3 -
CASSFGGSYEQYF TGTGCCAGCAGCTTCGGCGGGTCGTACGAGCAGTACTTC - TRBJ2-7 TRBV5-4 -
CASRRSLSGYGYTF TGTGCCAGCAGGCGGTCCCTCAGTGGCTATGGCTACACCTTC - TRBJ1-2 TRBV28 -
CASTRLRYEQYF TGTGCCAGCACGAGACTGAGATACGAGCAGTACTTC - TRBJ2-7 TRBV2 -
CASSIVGGSRDNEQFF TGTGCCAGTAGTATAGTTGGCGGGAGTAGGGACAATGAGCAGTTCTTC TRBD2 TRBJ2-1 TRBV19 -